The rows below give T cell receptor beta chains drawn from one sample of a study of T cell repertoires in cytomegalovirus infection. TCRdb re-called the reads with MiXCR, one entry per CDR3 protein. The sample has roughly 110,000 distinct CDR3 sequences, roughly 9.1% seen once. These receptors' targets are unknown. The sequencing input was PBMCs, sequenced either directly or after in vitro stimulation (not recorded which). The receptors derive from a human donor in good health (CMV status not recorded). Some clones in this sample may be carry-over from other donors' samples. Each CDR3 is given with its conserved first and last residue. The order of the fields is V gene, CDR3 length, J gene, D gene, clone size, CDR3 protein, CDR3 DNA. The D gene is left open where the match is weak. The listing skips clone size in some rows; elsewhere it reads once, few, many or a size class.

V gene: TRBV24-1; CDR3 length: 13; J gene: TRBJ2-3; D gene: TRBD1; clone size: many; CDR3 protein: CAIGTGGEDTQYF; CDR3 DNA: TGTGCCATCGGGACAGGCGGGGAAGATACGCAGTATTTT
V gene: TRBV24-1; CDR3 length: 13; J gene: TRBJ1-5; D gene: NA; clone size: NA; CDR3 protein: CATSDRRGQPQHF; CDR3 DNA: TGTGCCACCAGTGATCGCCGGGGACAGCCCCAGCATTTT
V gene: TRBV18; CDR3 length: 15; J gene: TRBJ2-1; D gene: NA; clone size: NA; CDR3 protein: CASSREGSSYNEQFF; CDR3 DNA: TGTGCCAGCTCACGAGAGGGTAGCTCCTACAATGAGCAGTTCTTC
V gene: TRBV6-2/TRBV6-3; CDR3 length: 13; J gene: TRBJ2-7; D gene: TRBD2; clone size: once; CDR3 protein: CASKASGRYEQYF; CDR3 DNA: TGTGCCAGCAAAGCTAGCGGGCGCTACGAGCAGTACTTC
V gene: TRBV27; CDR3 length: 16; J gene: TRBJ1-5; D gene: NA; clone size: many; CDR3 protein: CASKGENYYSNQPQHF; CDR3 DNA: TGTGCCAGCAAGGGAGAGAACTACTATAGCAATCAGCCCCAGCATTTT
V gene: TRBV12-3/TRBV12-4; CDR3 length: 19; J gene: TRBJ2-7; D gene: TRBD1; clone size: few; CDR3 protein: CASKPGGFGNEPWSYEQYF; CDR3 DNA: TGTGCCAGCAAACCAGGGGGTTTCGGAAATGAACCGTGGTCCTACGAGCAGTACTTC
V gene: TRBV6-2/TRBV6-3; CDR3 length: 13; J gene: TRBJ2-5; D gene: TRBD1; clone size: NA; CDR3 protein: CTSSSTGLVTQYF; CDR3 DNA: TGTACCAGCAGTTCGACAGGGCTGGTGACACAGTACTTC
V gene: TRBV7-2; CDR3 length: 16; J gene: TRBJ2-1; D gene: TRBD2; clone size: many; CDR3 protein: CASSYQLAGAYNEQFF; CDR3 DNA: TGTGCCAGCAGCTATCAACTAGCGGGAGCCTACAATGAGCAGTTCTTC
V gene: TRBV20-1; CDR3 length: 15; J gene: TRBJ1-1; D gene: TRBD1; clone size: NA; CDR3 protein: CSARDSGGVDTEAFF; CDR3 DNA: TGCAGTGCTAGAGATTCAGGGGGCGTAGACACTGAAGCTTTCTTT
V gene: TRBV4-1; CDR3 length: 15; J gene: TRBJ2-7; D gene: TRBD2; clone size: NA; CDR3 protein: CASSQLTSGTHEQYF; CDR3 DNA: TGCGCCAGCAGCCAGTTGACTAGCGGGACCCACGAGCAGTACTTC
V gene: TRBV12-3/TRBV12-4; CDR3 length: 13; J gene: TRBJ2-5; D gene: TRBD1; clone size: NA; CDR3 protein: CASRLQGAETQYF; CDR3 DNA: TGTGCCAGCAGGCTACAGGGGGCCGAGACCCAGTACTTC
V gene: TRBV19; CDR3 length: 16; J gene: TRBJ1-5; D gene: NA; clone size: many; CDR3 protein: CASSTIWQNSNQPQHF; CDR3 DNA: TGTGCCAGTAGTACCATCTGGCAGAATAGCAATCAGCCCCAGCATTTT
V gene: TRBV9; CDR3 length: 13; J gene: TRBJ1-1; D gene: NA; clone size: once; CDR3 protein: CASSVEMNTEAFF; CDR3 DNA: TGTGCCAGCAGCGTAGAGATGAACACTGAAGCTTTCTTT
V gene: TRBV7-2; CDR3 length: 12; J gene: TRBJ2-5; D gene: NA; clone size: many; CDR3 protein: CASSPSWETQYF; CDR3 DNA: TGTGCCAGCAGCCCTAGTTGGGAGACCCAGTACTTC
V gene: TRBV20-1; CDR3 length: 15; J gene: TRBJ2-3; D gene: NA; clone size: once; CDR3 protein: CSAGDNPGSTDTQYF; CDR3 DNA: TGCAGTGCTGGCGATAACCCGGGGTCCACAGATACGCAGTATTTT
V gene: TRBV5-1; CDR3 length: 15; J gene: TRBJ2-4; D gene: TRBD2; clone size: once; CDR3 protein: CASSLDPGSGDIQYF; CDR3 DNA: TGCGCCAGCAGCTTGGATCCCGGGAGCGGGGACATTCAGTACTTC
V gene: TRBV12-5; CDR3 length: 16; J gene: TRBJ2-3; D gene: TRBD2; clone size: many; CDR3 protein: CASGLVLAGGTDTQYF; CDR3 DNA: TGTGCTAGTGGTTTGGTGCTAGCGGGGGGAACAGATACGCAGTATTTT
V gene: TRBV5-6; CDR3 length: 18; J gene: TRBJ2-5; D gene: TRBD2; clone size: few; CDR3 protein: CASSGGAGGGGPQETQYF; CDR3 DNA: TGTGCCAGCAGCGGGGGTGCGGGGGGCGGGGGCCCCCAAGAGACCCAGTACTTC
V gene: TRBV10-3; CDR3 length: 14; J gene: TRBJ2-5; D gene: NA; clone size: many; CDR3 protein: CAISESAVGETQYF; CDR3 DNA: TGTGCCATCAGTGAGTCGGCGGTTGGAGAGACCCAGTACTTC
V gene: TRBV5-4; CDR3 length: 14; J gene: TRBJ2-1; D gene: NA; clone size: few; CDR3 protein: CASSLLAGVNEQFF; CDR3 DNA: TGTGCCAGCAGCCTCTTAGCCGGGGTCAATGAGCAGTTCTTC
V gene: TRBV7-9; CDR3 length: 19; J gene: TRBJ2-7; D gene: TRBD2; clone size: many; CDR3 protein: CASSLDPGLAGIRPYEQYF; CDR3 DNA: TGTGCCAGCAGCTTAGACCCGGGACTAGCGGGAATCAGGCCCTACGAGCAGTACTTC
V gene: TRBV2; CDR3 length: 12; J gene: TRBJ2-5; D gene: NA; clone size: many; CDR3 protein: CASSDGSMTQYF; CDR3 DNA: TGTGCCAGCAGTGATGGGAGTATGACCCAGTACTTC
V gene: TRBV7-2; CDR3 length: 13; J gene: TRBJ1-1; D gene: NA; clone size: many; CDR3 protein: CASREKPREGAFF; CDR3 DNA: TGTGCCAGCAGAGAGAAACCCAGGGAGGGAGCTTTCTTT
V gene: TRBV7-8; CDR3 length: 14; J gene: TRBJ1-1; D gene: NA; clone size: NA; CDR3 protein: CASSTLDTNTEAFF; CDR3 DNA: TGTGCCAGCAGCACCCTCGATACGAACACTGAAGCTTTCTTT
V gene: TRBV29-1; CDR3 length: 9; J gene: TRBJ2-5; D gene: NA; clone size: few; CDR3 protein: CSVEETQYF; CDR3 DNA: TGCAGCGTTGAAGAGACCCAGTACTTC
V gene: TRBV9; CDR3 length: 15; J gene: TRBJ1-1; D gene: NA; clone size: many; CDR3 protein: CASSVETGGYTEAFF; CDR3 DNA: TGTGCCAGCAGCGTAGAGACGGGGGGATACACTGAAGCTTTCTTT
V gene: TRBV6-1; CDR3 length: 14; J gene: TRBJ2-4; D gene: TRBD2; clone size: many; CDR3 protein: CASSEGLGGYIQYF; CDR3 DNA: TGTGCCAGCAGTGAGGGACTAGGGGGATACATTCAGTACTTC
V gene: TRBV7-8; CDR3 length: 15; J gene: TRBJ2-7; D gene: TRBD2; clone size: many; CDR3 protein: CASSSGLDLSYEQYF; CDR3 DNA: TGTGCCAGCAGCTCGGGACTAGATTTGTCCTACGAGCAGTACTTC
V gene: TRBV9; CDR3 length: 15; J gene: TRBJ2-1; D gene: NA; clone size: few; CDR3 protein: CASSVTRAASTEQFF; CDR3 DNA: TGTGCCAGCAGCGTTACTAGAGCAGCGTCCACTGAGCAGTTCTTC
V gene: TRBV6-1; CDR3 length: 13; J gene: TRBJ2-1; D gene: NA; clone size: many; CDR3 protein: CASRTQEYNEQFF; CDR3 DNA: TGTGCCAGCAGGACCCAAGAATACAATGAGCAGTTCTTC
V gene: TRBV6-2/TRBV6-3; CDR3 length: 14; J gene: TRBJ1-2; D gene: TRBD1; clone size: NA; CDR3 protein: CASSYRDRVGGYTF; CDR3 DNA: TGTGCCAGCAGTTACCGGGACAGGGTCGGCGGCTACACCTTC
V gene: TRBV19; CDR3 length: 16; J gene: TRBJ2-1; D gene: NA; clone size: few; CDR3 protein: CASKSPQGMVTNEQFF; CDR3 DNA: TGTGCCAGTAAATCCCCCCAGGGGATGGTAACCAATGAGCAGTTCTTC
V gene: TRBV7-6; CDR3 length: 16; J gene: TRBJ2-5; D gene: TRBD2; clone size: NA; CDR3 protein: CASSTFLAARVETQYF; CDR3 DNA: TGTGCCAGCAGCACCTTCCTAGCGGCGAGGGTGGAGACCCAGTACTTC
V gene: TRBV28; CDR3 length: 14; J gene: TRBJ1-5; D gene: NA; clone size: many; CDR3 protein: CASSLRGYDQPQHF; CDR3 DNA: TGTGCCAGCAGTTTAAGAGGGTATGATCAGCCCCAGCATTTT
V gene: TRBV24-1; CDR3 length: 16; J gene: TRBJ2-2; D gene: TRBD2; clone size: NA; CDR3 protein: CATSVTGGDRTGELFF; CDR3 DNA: TGTGCCACCAGTGTAACGGGAGGGGACCGTACCGGGGAGCTGTTTTTT
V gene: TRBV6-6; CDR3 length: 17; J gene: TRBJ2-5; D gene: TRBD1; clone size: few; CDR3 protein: CASRGLLQGMVQETQYF; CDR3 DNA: TGTGCCAGCAGAGGCCTGTTACAGGGGATGGTTCAAGAGACCCAGTACTTC
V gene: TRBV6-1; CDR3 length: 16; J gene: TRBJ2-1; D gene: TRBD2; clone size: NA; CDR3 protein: CASSGRAGSSYNEQFF; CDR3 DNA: TGTGCCAGCAGCGGGAGGGCGGGAAGCTCCTACAATGAGCAGTTCTTC
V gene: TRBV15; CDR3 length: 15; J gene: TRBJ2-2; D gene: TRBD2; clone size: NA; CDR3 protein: CATSVQREPPGGLFF; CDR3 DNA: TGTGCCACCAGCGTTCAGCGGGAGCCCCCCGGGGGGCTGTTTTTT
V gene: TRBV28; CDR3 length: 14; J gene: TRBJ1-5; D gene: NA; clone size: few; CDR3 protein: CATLAPPFNQPQHF; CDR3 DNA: TGTGCCACCCTCGCACCGCCCTTTAATCAGCCCCAGCATTTT
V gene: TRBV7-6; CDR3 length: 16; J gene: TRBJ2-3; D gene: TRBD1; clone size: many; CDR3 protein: CASSRNSGTEVSAQYF; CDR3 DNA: TGTGCCAGCAGCCGCAATTCCGGGACAGAAGTATCAGCGCAGTATTTT
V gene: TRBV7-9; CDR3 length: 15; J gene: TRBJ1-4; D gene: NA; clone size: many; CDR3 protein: CASSLGGPPGEKLFF; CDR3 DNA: TGTGCCAGCAGCTTAGGGGGGCCGCCCGGGGAAAAACTGTTTTTT
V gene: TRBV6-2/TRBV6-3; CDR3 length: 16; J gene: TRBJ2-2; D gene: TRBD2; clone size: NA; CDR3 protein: CASSYTLAGATGELFF; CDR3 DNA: TGTGCCAGCAGTTACACCCTAGCGGGAGCCACCGGGGAGCTGTTTTTT
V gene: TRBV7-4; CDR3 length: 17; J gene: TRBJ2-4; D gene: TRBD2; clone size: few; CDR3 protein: CASSLVRGGPTKNIQYF; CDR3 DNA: TGTGCCAGCAGCTTAGTCCGGGGAGGGCCTACCAAAAACATTCAGTACTTC
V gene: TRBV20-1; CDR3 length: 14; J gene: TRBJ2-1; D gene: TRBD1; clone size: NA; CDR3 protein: CSAKDRGSYNEQFF; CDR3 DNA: TGCAGTGCTAAGGACAGGGGCTCCTACAATGAGCAGTTCTTC
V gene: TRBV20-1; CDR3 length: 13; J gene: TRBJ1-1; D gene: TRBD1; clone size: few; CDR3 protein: CSAGRGRNTEAFF; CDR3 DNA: TGCAGTGCGGGCAGGGGGCGGAACACTGAAGCTTTCTTT
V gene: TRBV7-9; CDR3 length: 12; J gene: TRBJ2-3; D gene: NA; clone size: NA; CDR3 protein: CATRMTTDTQYF; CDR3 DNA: TGTGCCACCCGAATGACCACAGATACGCAGTATTTT
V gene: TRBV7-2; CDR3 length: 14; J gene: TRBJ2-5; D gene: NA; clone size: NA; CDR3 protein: CASSPMKGQETQYF; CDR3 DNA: TGTGCCAGCAGCCCTATGAAAGGGCAAGAGACCCAGTACTTC
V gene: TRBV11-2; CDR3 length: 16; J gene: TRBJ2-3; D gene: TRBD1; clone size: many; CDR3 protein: CASSRADRGRADTQYF; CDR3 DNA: TGTGCCAGCAGCCGCGCGGACAGGGGAAGGGCAGATACGCAGTATTTT
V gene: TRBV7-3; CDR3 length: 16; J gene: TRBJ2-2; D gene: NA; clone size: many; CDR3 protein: CASSTRDGAGTGELFF; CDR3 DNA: TGTGCCAGCAGCACAAGGGACGGCGCGGGCACCGGGGAGCTGTTTTTT
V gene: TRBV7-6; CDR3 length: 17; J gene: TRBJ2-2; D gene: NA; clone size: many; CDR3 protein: CASSPRPDSGYTGELFF; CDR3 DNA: TGTGCCAGCAGCCCTCGGCCGGACAGTGGGTACACCGGGGAGCTGTTTTTT
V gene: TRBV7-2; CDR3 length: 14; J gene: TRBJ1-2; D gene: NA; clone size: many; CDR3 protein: CASSLPQTNYGYTF; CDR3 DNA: TGTGCCAGCAGCTTACCACAGACTAACTATGGCTACACCTTC
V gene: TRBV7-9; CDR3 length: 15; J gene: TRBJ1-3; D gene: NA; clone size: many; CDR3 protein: CASSRTFTSGNTIYF; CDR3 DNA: TGTGCCAGCAGTAGGACTTTTACCTCTGGAAACACCATATATTTT
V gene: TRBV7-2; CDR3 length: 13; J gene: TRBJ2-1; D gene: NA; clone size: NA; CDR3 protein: CASSRPQGFEQFF; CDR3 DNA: TGTGCCAGCAGCCGTCCCCAGGGGTTTGAGCAGTTCTTC
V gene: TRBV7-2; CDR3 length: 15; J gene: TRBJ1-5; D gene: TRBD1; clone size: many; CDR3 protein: CASSLGTGVYQPQHF; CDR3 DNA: TGTGCCAGCAGCCTCGGGACAGGGGTGTATCAGCCCCAGCATTTT